The 6 T cell receptor beta chains reported below all come from one sample, sequenced in a study of blood T cell repertoires in COVID-19. Sequenced by immunoSEQ multiplex PCR; TCRdb stores in-frame clones only, minus some. The table shows about 150,000 clones, with over 65% occurring only once. The sequencing input was peripheral blood. These receptors all come from a man at least 80 years old with acute or convalescent COVID-19.

The CDR3, as DNA: TGCGCCAGCAGTGACACTGCGGGGGGGACTAAAGATACGCAGTATTTT. Its translation is CASSDTAGGTKDTQYF. This sequence joins TRBV10-1 and TRBJ2-3; 9 bases line up with TRBD2. Trimming at V came to 3 bases and at J to 5 bases, leaving 9 bases not matched to a gene. Germline loops: CDR1 WNHNN, CDR2 SYGVQD (reference sequence). The CDR3 sequence is 16 residues long.

The rearrangement uses TRBV5-6 and TRBJ2-7, with D possibly TRBD1 on 6 matching bases. Germline V lookup: CDR1 SGHDT, CDR2 YYEEEE. This CDR3 is 14 amino acids long. V was clipped by 0 bases and J by 2 bases, with 9 bases between them. CDR3 amino acids: CASSLGQGPYEQYV. CDR3 bases: TGTGCCAGCAGCTTGGGGCAGGGGCCCTACGAGCAGTACGTC.

The chain links TRBV6-2 or TRBV6-3 to TRBJ2-1; 10 bases match TRBD2. The CDR3 totals 18 residues. The ends lost 6 bases at V and 7 bases at J; junction bases unmatched: 18. Per the germline V gene, CDR1 is MNHEY and CDR2 is SVGEGT. CDR3 loop: CASSPALAGSYGGNEQFF. The CDR3 DNA sequence: TGTGCCAGCAGCCCCGCACTAGCGGGGTCCTACGGAGGGAATGAGCAGTTCTTC.

This clone was seen a few times. The chain is built from TRBV7-2 and TRBJ2-1; maybe TRBD2 (7 bases). The CDR3 extends over 8 amino acids. Per germline, CDR1 SGHTA and CDR2 FQGNSA. The DNA of the CDR3 is TGTGCGAGGCGGGGGCTGTTCTTC. The encoded protein is CARRGLFF.

V usage is TRBV2 and J usage is TRBJ1-1; D might be TRBD1 (5 bases). Trimming cost V 3 bases and J 0 bases, with 11 bases left between them. The CDR3 sequence is 15 residues long. Germline assignment: CDR1 SNHLY and CDR2 FYNNEI. Written as DNA, the CDR3 is TGTGCCAGCAGTGACCCGGGGGGTGTGAACACTGAAGCTTTCTTT. It encodes CASSDPGGVNTEAFF.

The CDR3 DNA follows: TGTGCCACCACCCCAGAAGACAGGGAGTTCTTCGAGCAGTACGTC. Protein sequence: CATTPEDREFFEQYV. The rearrangement uses TRBV24-1 and TRBJ2-7, with 7 bases lining up with TRBD1. The CDR3 is 15 amino acids. Trimming took 8 bases from V and 6 from J; bases not matched to a gene: 15. The germline CDR1 and CDR2 sequences are KGHDR and SFDVKD.